What follows are 3 T cell receptor beta chains derived from one specimen sequenced in a study of T cells in Graves' hyperthyroidism and ophthalmopathy. Authors of the study amplified TCR beta CDR3 regions from RNA transcripts. The HTBI primer set was used in a first-round RT-PCR of the TCR CDR3. TCRdb independently ran MiXCR on the multiplex PCR reads; one entry per CDR3 protein. The top ten clones hold approximately 7.9% of a sample with 250,000 to 300,000 distinct CDR3 sequences, roughly 13% of them seen once. Sample: blood. The origin of the receptors is a woman aged 35 to 49 with Graves' hyperthyroidism.

This clonotype was recorded many times. V is TRBV11-2 and J is TRBJ1-6; the D gene is possibly TRBD1 (6 bases). Germline V CDR1 and CDR2: SGHAT, FQNNGV. Trimming removed 6 bases from V and 7 bases from J, with 19 bases in between. The CDR3 runs 16 residues. The CDR3 DNA follows: TGTGCCAGCAGGTTACCGGGACAACAGAAGAATTCACCCCTCCACTTT. This encodes CASRLPGQQKNSPLHF.

This chain connects TRBV10-3 to TRBJ1-2; D may be TRBD1 (5 bases). The germline gives CDR1 ENHRY, CDR2 SYGVKD. The CDR3 spans 14 residues. Trimming cost V 6 bases and J 1 base, with 12 bases left between them. CDR3: CAIRRDGGNYGYTF. The CDR3 DNA reads as TGTGCCATCAGACGGGACGGCGGTAACTATGGCTACACCTTC.

The chain joins TRBV20-1 to TRBJ1-4; 8 bases are shared with TRBD1. V was pared by 4 bases and J by 8 bases, with 6 bases of the junction left unmatched. Looked up from germline, CDR1 is DFQATT and CDR2 is SNEGSKA (reference sequence). The CDR3 runs to 13 residues. CDR3 nucleotides: TGCAGTGCTACGGGACAGGTTTTCGAAAAACTGTTTTTT. Its translation: CSATGQVFEKLFF.